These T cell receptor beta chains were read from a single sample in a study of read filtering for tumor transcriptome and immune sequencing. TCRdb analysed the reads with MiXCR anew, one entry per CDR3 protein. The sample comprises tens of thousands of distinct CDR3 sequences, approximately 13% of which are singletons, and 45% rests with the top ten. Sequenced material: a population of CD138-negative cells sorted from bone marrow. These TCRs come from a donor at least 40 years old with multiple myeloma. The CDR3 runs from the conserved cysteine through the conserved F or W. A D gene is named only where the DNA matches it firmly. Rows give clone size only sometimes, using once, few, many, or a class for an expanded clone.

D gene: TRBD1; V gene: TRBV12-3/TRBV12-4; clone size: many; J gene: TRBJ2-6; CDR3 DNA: TGTGCCAGCAGGGGGACAGGGGGTTCTGTGGGGGCCAACGTCCTGACTTTC; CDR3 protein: CASRGTGGSVGANVLTF
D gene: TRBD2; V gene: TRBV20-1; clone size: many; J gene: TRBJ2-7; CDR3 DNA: TGCAGTGCCCCGGGGGGGCCCTACGAGCAGTACTTC; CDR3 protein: CSAPGGPYEQYF
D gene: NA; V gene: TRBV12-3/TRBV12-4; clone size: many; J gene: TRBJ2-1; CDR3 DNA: TGTGCCAGCAGTTTACGGGGGGCGGAGTACAATGAGCAGTTCTTC; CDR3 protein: CASSLRGAEYNEQFF
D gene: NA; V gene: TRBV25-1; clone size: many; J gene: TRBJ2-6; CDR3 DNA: TGTGCCAGCAGTGAGTCCGGCGGCTCTGGGGCCAACGTCCTGACTTTC; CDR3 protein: CASSESGGSGANVLTF
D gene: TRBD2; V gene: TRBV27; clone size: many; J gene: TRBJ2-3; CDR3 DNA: TGTGCCAGCAGTTCGGGACTAGCGGGGAGGGATACGCAGTATTTT; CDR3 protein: CASSSGLAGRDTQYF
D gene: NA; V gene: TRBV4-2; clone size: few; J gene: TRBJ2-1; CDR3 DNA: TGTGCCAGCAGGCAAGAAGTTCAGGGCTCGGATGAGCAGTTCTTC; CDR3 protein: CASRQEVQGSDEQFF
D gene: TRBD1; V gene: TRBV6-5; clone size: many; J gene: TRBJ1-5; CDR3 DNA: TGTGCCAGCAGTTACAGGGGACAGTCACCTCAGCCCCAGCATTTT; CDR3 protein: CASSYRGQSPQPQHF
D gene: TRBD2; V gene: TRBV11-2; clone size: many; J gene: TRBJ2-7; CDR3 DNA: TGTGCCAGCAGCTACAGATTACTAGCGGATAGCTCCTACGAGCAGTACTTC; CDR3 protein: CASSYRLLADSSYEQYF
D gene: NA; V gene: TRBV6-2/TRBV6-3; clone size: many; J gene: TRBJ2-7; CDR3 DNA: TGTGCCAGCAGTTACTCGGAGGCCAGCTACGAGCAGTACTTC; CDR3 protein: CASSYSEASYEQYF
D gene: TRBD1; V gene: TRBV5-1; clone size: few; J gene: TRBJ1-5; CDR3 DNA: TGCGCCAGCAGCTTGGGGGACAGTCTCAATCAGCCCCAGCATTTT; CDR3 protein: CASSLGDSLNQPQHF
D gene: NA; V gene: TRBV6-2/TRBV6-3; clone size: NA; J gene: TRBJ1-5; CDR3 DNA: TGTGCCAGCAGCTCATATAGCAATCAGCCCCAGCATTTT; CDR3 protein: CASSSYSNQPQHF
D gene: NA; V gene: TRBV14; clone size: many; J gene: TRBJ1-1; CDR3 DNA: TGTGCCAGCAGCACAGGGACTTGGAACACTGAAGCTTTCTTT; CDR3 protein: CASSTGTWNTEAFF
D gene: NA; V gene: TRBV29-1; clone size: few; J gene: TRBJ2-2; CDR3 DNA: TGCAGCGCCCAGGGGCAGAGCTACGGCACCGGGGAGCTGTTTTTT; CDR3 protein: CSAQGQSYGTGELFF
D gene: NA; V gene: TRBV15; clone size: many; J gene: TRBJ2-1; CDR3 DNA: TGTGCCACCAGCAGAGCCGGATACTACAATGAGCAGTTCTTC; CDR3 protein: CATSRAGYYNEQFF
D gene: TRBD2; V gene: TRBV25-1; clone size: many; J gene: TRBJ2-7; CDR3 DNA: TGTGCCAGCAGTGCTGGACCCGGGACTAGCGGGAACGAGCAGTACTTC; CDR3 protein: CASSAGPGTSGNEQYF
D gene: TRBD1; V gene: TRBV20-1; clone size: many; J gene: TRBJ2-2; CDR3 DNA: TGCAGTGCTAGGTCCGGGACAGGGGACACCGGGGAGCTGTTTTTT; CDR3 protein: CSARSGTGDTGELFF
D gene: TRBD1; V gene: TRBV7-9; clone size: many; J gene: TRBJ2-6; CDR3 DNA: TGTGCCAGCAGCCCAGGGGGCTCTGGGGCCAACGTCCTGACTTTC; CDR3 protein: CASSPGGSGANVLTF
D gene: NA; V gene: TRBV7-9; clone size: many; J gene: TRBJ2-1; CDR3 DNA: TGTGCCAGCAGTCGGGCAGGGGAGAAGTACGGTGAGCAGTTCTTC; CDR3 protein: CASSRAGEKYGEQFF
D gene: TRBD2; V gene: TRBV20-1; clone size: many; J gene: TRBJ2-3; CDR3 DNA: TGCAGTGCTAGAGGGACTAGCGTTGGAGATACGCAGTATTTT; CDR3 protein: CSARGTSVGDTQYF
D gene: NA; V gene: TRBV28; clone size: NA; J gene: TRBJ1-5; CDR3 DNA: TGTGCCAGCAGGGATACTCGGCGGAATCAGCCCCAGCATTTT; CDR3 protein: CASRDTRRNQPQHF
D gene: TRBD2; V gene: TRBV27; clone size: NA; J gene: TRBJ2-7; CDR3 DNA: TGTGCCAGCAGTTCCCCGGGGGGGGCGAGCTACGAGCAGTACTTC; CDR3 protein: CASSSPGGASYEQYF
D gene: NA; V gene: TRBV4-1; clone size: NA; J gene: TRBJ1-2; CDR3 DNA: TGCGCCAGCAGCCAAGATCTTAGGACAGCGCGATACTATGGCTACACCTTC; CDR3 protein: CASSQDLRTARYYGYTF
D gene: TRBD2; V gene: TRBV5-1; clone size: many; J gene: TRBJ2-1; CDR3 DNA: TGCGCCAGCAGCAAAGGCGGGAGGGCCTCCTGGAACAATGAGCAGTTCTTC; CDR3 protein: CASSKGGRASWNNEQFF
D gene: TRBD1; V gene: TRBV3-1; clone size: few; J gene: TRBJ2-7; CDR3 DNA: TGTGCCAGCAGCCAACAGAGACAGGGTCAGTACTTC; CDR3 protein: CASSQQRQGQYF
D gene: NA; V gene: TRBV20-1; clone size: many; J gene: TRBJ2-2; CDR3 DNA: TGCAGTGCTAGAGTAGGAGATTATGTTATTGGCGGGGAGCTGTTTTTT; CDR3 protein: CSARVGDYVIGGELFF
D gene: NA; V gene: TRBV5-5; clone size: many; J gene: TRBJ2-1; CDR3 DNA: TGTGCCAGCAGCCGGGCGGGCGTAAGCTCCTACAATGAGCAGTTCTTC; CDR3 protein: CASSRAGVSSYNEQFF
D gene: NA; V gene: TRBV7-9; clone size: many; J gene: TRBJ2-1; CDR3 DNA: TGTGCCAGCAGCCCACCCTCCTACAATGAGCAGTTCTTC; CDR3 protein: CASSPPSYNEQFF
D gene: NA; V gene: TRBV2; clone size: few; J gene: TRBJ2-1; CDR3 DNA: TGTGCCAGCCACCTCCCAGACAGCCTTGAGCAGTTCTTC; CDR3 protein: CASHLPDSLEQFF
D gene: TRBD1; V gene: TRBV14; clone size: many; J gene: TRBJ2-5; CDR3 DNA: TGTGCCAGCAGCCAAGATCCCCGGACAGGTCAAGAGACCCAGTACTTC; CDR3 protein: CASSQDPRTGQETQYF
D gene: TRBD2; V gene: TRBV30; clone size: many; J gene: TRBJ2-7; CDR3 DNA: TGTGCCTGGAGTGCCCGATCTAGCGGGAGGGCTATCTACGAGCAGTACTTC; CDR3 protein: CAWSARSSGRAIYEQYF
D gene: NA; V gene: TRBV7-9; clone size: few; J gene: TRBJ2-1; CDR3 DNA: TGTGCCAGCATCAGGGGTACCTCAAACAATGAGCAGTTCTTC; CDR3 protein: CASIRGTSNNEQFF
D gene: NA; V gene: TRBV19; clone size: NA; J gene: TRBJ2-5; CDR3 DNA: TGTGCCAGTAGTCAAAGGTGGGGTGCTCAAGAGACCCAGTACTTC; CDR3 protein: CASSQRWGAQETQYF
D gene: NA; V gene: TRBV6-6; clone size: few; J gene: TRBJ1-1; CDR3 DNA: TGTGCCATCAACCCCGTAGGGATGAACACTGAAGCTTTCTTT; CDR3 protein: CAINPVGMNTEAFF
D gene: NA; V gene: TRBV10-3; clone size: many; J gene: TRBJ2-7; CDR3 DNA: TGTGCCATCAGTGGGGGGGTCTACGAGCAGTACTTC; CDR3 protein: CAISGGVYEQYF
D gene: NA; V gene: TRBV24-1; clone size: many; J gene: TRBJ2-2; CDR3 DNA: TGTGCCACCAGGGTCTCGGATGGCACCGGGGAGCTGTTTTTT; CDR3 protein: CATRVSDGTGELFF
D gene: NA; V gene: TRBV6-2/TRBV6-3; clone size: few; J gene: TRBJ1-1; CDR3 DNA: TGTGCCAGCAGTTATAATTCCCCACGGGACTGGCAAACTGAAGCTTTCTTT; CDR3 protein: CASSYNSPRDWQTEAFF
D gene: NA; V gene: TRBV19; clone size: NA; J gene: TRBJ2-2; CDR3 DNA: TGTGCCAGTAGTACAGGGGTGGCCGGGGAGCTGTTTTTT; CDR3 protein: CASSTGVAGELFF
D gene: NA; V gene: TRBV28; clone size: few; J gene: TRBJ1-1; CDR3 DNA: TGTGCCAGCAGTTTGGAGACAGGAGGGGTGGGAATGAACACTGAAGCTTTCTTT; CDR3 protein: CASSLETGGVGMNTEAFF
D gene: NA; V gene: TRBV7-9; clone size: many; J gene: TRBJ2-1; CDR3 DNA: TGTGCCAGCAGCCAGACAGGCGAGCAGTTCTTC; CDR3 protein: CASSQTGEQFF
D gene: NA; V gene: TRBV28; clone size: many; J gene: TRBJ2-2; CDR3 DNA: TGTGCCAGCAGTTTATGGGGGGATGGGCCTAGCACCGGGGAGCTGTTTTTT; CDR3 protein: CASSLWGDGPSTGELFF
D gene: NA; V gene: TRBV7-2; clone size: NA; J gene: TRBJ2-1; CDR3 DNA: TGTGCCAGCAGCCGTCTGAGGGGTGGCTACAATGAGCAGTTCTTC; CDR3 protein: CASSRLRGGYNEQFF